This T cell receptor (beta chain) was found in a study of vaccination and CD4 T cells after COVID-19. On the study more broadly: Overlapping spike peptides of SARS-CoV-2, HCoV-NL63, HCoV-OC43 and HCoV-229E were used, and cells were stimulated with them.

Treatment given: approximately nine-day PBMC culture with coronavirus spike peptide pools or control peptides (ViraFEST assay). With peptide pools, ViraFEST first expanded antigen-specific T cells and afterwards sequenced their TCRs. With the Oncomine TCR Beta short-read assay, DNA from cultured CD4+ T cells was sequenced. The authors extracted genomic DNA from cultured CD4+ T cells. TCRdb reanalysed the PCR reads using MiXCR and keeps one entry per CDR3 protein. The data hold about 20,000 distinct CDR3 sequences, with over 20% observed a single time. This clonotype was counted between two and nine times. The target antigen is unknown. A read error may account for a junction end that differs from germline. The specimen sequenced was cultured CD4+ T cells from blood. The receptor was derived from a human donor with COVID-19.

Written as DNA, the CDR3 is TGTGCTAGCAGCTTGGATGGGGGTTCACCCCTCCACTTT. This sequence encodes CASSLDGGSPLHF. This sequence joins TRBV7-7 and TRBJ1-6; a weak D match, TRBD1 (5 bases). The V gene's germline CDR1 is SSHAT and CDR2 FNYEAQ (reference sequence). The CDR3 runs 13 residues.